Listed here are 4 T cell receptor beta chains from one sample, sequenced in a study of blood T cell repertoires in COVID-19. The data were produced by immunoSEQ multiplex PCR, yet TCRdb's version contains in-frame clones alone and is incomplete. This table has about 210,000 clones, around four fifths appearing once. Source material: peripheral blood. All receptors come from a man in his sixties with COVID-19, enrolled during active disease.

V usage is TRBV19 and J usage is TRBJ2-5, with TRBD1 matching 8 bases. This CDR3 is 19 amino acids long. Germline trimming cut 0 bases from V and 2 bases from J; bases unmatched to any gene: 14. Germline V CDR1 and CDR2: LNHDA, SQIVND (reference sequence). The CDR3: CASSIDAPGGTGGQETQYF. The CDR3 DNA is TGTGCCAGTAGTATAGACGCCCCGGGCGGGACAGGCGGACAAGAGACCCAGTACTTC.

This chain joins TRBV4-2 and TRBJ2-5; D is perhaps TRBD1 (6 bases). The CDR3 length is 16 residues. Germline CDR1 reads LGHNA; CDR2 reads YNFKEQ. Trimming removed 2 bases at V and 0 bases at J, with 13 bases between. CDR3 nucleotides: TGTGCCAGCAGCCAATCCGCAGGGGCATACCAAGAGACCCAGTACTTC. Translating it yields CASSQSAGAYQETQYF.

The chain is built from TRBV4-1 and TRBJ1-3; a possible D gene is TRBD1 (5 bases). There are 18 residues in the CDR3. In germline, CDR1 is MGHRA, CDR2 YSYEKL. The V and J ends lost 1 base and 3 bases respectively, with 19 bases between them. The CDR3 protein is CASSQGLPRGLGGNTIYF. CDR3 nucleotide sequence: TGCGCCAGCAGCCAAGGTCTCCCAAGGGGCCTGGGTGGAAACACCATATATTTT.

This rearrangement joins TRBV19 to TRBJ1-3; D possibly corresponds to TRBD1 (5 bases). The CDR3 extends over 12 amino acids. The germline V gene has CDR1 LNHDA and CDR2 SQIVND (reference sequence). V was trimmed by 7 bases and J by 2 bases, leaving 6 bases between them. DNA for the CDR3: TGTGCCAGTAAGACAGCTGGAAACACCATATATTTT. Residues: CASKTAGNTIYF.